The T cell receptor beta chain under discussion was sequenced for a study of blood T cells in healthy people across ages. Findings of the study overall: TCR beta diversity was tightly associated with the proportion of naive T cells.

Donors each provided 9.5 to 10 milliliters of peripheral blood. Whenever a sample was processed, at least 7 million PBMCs were isolated. Alongside a J-beta primer mix, a sample-barcoded 5' primer served in a second PCR lasting roughly 7 to 11 cycles. TCRdb reprocessed the 5' RACE reads via MiXCR and lists one record per CDR3 protein. In the table there are 1 million or so distinct CDR3 sequences, 45% of which are singletons. Germline V gives CDR1 SQVTM, CDR2 ANQGSEA. The CDR3 has 13 amino acids. Trimming pared 1 base from V and 7 bases from J, leaving 14 bases between. As for this clonotype: Its specificity is unknown.

The gene calls are TRBV29-1 and TRBJ2-7; no clear D. The origin of this receptor is a woman aged 55-69 years in good health. What was sequenced was blood. Here the CDR3 reads CSVEGSLSREQYF. CDR3 in DNA: TGCAGCGTTGAAGGAAGTCTATCTCGGGAGCAGTACTTC.